One and the same sample provided the 25 T cell receptor beta chains below, sequenced in a study of CXCR3-negative and CXCR3-positive naive CD8 T cells. With UMI labels, 5' RACE was used to prepare the TRB cDNA libraries. TCRdb re-called the 5' RACE reads and gives one entry per CDR3 protein, without DNA. Its table lists some 41,000 distinct CDR3 sequences. Sequencing was done on a sample of naive CXCR3- CD8+ T cells from blood. Subset of the sample: CD45RO-CCR7+CD27+CD95- naive CD8+ T cells lacking CXCR3 (TNR3-). The receptors were gathered from a human donor in good health. Some clones in this sample may be carry-over from other donors' samples.

This chain uses TRBV6-6 with TRBJ2-1; the TRBD2 assignment by TCRdb is unverifiable without DNA. The CDR3 loop spans 16 amino acids. Per the germline V gene, CDR1 is MNHNY and CDR2 is SVGAGI (reference sequence). The CDR3 here is CASSYFVSGGEQEQFF.

The V and J genes are TRBV10-2 and TRBJ2-7. CDR3 length: 14 amino acids. Germline CDR1 and CDR2: WSHSY and SAAADI. The CDR3 is CASSENEISYEQYF.

CDR3 amino acids: CSARDSWDRDSEQYF. This chain links TRBV20-1 with TRBJ2-7; TCRdb indicates TRBD1, and absent DNA this call remains unverified. Looked up from germline, CDR1 is DFQATT and CDR2 is SNEGSKA (reference sequence). CDR3 length: 15 amino acids.

The chain recombines TRBV20-1 with TRBJ1-1; TCRdb picks TRBD1, but there is no DNA to check that call. There are 13 residues in the CDR3. The germline V gene has CDR1 DFQATT and CDR2 SNEGSKA (reference sequence). The CDR3 is CSAKGGGLTEAFF.

The chain recombines TRBV7-9 with TRBJ1-1; the D gene TCRdb calls, TRBD1, cannot be checked with no DNA. The CDR3 extends over 15 amino acids. Germline CDR1 and CDR2: SEHNR and FQNEAQ (reference sequence). CDR3 sequence reads: CASSPIQGLNTEAFF.

This chain connects TRBV5-6 to TRBJ2-7; TCRdb's D call, TRBD1, is unchecked because there is no DNA. This CDR3 region has 16 residues. Germline V gene data show CDR1 as SGHDT and CDR2 as YYEEEE. The CDR3: CASSYGAGRGVDEQYF.

V gene TRBV28 combines with J gene TRBJ1-1; TCRdb gives TRBD1 as the D gene, but with no DNA this cannot be confirmed. CDR1 is MDHEN and CDR2 is SYDVKM in the germline V gene. The CDR3 has 13 residues. CDR3: CASSLSGGTEAFF.

The V call is TRBV14, the J call TRBJ1-4; no DNA is available, so the TRBD1 call from TCRdb remains unchecked. CDR1 is SGHDN and CDR2 is FVKESK in the germline V gene. This CDR3 region has 14 residues. The CDR3 sequence: CASSPTGEDEKLFF.

This sequence joins TRBV6-5 and TRBJ1-2; lacking DNA, the TRBD1 call made by TCRdb goes unchecked. This CDR3 is 15 amino acids long. Germline V lookup: CDR1 MNHEY, CDR2 SVGAGI. The CDR3 region is CASSYSKAGVQGYTF.

The V and J genes are TRBV28 and TRBJ2-5; no DNA is available, so the TRBD1 call from TCRdb remains unchecked. The CDR3 is 14 amino acids. Germline V gene lookup returns CDR1 MDHEN and CDR2 SYDVKM. CDR3 residues: CASSLDSVRETQYF.

The rearrangement uses TRBV10-3 and TRBJ2-5. The CDR3 extends over 15 amino acids. Germline CDR1 ENHRY, CDR2 SYGVKD. CDR3 protein: CAISELDPLEETQYF.

The chain links TRBV7-7 to TRBJ2-7; the D call from TCRdb, TRBD1, cannot be confirmed without DNA. CDR3 length: 14 residues. CDR1 is SSHAT and CDR2 is FNYEAQ in the germline V gene (reference sequence). The CDR3 is CASSPSRGDYEQYF.

This chain joins TRBV19 and TRBJ1-5; as DNA is missing, the TRBD1 call by TCRdb cannot be tested. The CDR3 extends over 16 amino acids. The V gene's germline CDR1 is LNHDA and CDR2 SQIVND (reference sequence). The CDR3 region is CASSIGTGFGNQPQHF.

The rearrangement uses TRBV28 and TRBJ2-3; TCRdb returns TRBD1, unconfirmable since there is no DNA. The germline CDR1 and CDR2 sequences are MDHEN and SYDVKM. CDR3 size: 13 residues. The CDR3: CASAGTGTDTQYF. Full variable domain (missing parts from reference TRBV28 and TRBJ2-3): DVKVTQSSRYLVKRTGEKVFLECVQDMDHENMFWYRQDPGLGLRLIYFSYDVKMKEKGDIPEGYSVSREKKERFSLILESASTNQTSMYLCASAGTGTDTQYFGPGTRLTVL.

This sequence joins TRBV7-6 and TRBJ2-1; TCRdb's D gene call, TRBD2, goes unchecked for lack of DNA. Germline lookup yields CDR1 SGHVS and CDR2 FNYEAQ. This CDR3 is 13 amino acids long. CDR3 protein: CASSLSAGLEQFF.

The chain recombines TRBV21-1 with TRBJ2-3; TCRdb's assignment of TRBD1 cannot be checked, as there is no DNA. TRBV21-1 has pseudogene status. CDR3 length equals 17 residues. This CDR3 reads CASSKPPGRQNTDTQYF.

This CDR3 is CASSFGDYNEQFF. The V gene is TRBV12-3 or TRBV12-4, the J gene TRBJ2-1. The CDR3 runs to 13 residues.

The chain employs TRBV29-1 and TRBJ1-1. Germline CDR1 is SQVTM and CDR2 is ANQGSEA. This CDR3 is built from 13 residues. CDR3 in amino acids: CSALTLRRTEAFF.

The CDR3 here is CSARDIRDLVPETQYF. This chain uses TRBV20-1 with TRBJ2-5; TCRdb's D gene call, TRBD2, goes unchecked for lack of DNA. The V gene's germline CDR1 is DFQATT and CDR2 SNEGSKA (reference sequence). CDR3 length equals 16 residues.

The chain is built from TRBV20-1 and TRBJ2-3; the D call from TCRdb, TRBD2, cannot be confirmed without DNA. The CDR3 extends over 15 amino acids. CDR1 is DFQATT, CDR2 SNEGSKA, per germline (reference sequence). The CDR3 reads CSARDLSLEVDTQYF.

The chain couples TRBV12-3 or TRBV12-4 to TRBJ1-1; TCRdb's D call, TRBD1, is unchecked because there is no DNA. The CDR3 covers 14 residues. The CDR3 loop reads CASNPAGFNTEAFF.

The J gene is TRBJ1-1, the V gene TRBV11-2. Germline V lookup: CDR1 SGHAT, CDR2 FQNNGV. This CDR3 spans 15 amino acids. The CDR3 region is CASSFYSVQNTEAFF.

J is TRBJ2-1 and V is TRBV4-3; TCRdb indicates TRBD1, and absent DNA this call remains unverified. CDR1 LGHNA and CDR2 YSLEER come from the germline V gene. The length of the CDR3 is 15 residues. The CDR3 protein is CASSQEGTGAYEQFF.

The chain employs TRBV14 and TRBJ2-1; TCRdb lists TRBD2, though no DNA is available to test this call. CDR3 size: 15 residues. The germline CDR1 and CDR2 sequences are SGHDN and FVKESK. CDR3 amino acids: CASSPLVRSYNEQFF.

The V call is TRBV2, the J call TRBJ1-6. This CDR3 is built from 14 residues. Germline V lookup: CDR1 SNHLY, CDR2 FYNNEI. CDR3 in amino acids: CASSEDGGNSPLHF.